This T cell receptor beta chain derives from a study of identical twins. Study-wide results and caveats: Conclusions came from cross-sectional statistical analysis, not from following the same donors. Twins' excess sharing was less marked for out-of-frame beta sequences.

This clonotype was seen repeatedly, ten times or more. No antigen is known for it. With template switching, a universal primer site was added, and the cDNA carried unique molecular identifiers. TCRdb called the 5' RACE reads again in MiXCR, with one record for every CDR3 protein. This sample has fewer than 250,000 distinct CDR3 sequences, with approximately 8% found just once. The V and J ends lost 4 bases and 1 base respectively, with 14 bases between them. The CDR3 is 16 residues long. Germline loops: CDR1 LGHDT, CDR2 YNNKEL (reference sequence). The sample was also linked to a second study, of yellow fever vaccine responses in identical twins.

Sequencing was carried out using CD8+ T cells sorted from blood. This TCR came from a woman in her late teens or twenties in good health. This chain uses TRBV3-1 with TRBJ1-5, with D maybe TRBD1 (5 bases). CDR3 nucleotide sequence: TGTGCCAGCAGCCCAGCACCGACAGCCAGCAATCAGCCCCAGCATTTT. It encodes CASSPAPTASNQPQHF.